What follows are 29 T cell receptor beta chains derived from one specimen sequenced in a study of early T cells in non-severe SARS-CoV-2 infection. From the 5' RACE reads, TCRdb called clonotypes with MiXCR, one entry per CDR3 protein. The sample records 80,000 to 95,000 distinct CDR3 sequences, 16% being singletons. Sequencing was performed on whole blood, taken at baseline. All receptors come from an adult who was a healthcare worker with PCR-confirmed SARS-CoV-2 infection or an uninfected control (not recorded which).

The sample holds a few counts of this clonotype. The V and J genes are TRBV10-3 and TRBJ2-7; the D gene could be TRBD1 or TRBD2 (5 bases each). Trimming shortened V by 4 bases and J by 3 bases, and 7 bases separated the two germline ends. Germline CDR1 ENHRY, CDR2 SYGVKD. This CDR3 has 12 amino acids. CDR3 coding DNA: TGTGCCATCAGTGCAGGGAGCTACGAGCAGTACTTC. Translation: CAISAGSYEQYF.

In its sample, this clonotype was seen a few times. The chain links TRBV12-3 or TRBV12-4 to TRBJ2-7; D gene ambiguous. V was trimmed by 6 bases and J by 0 bases, leaving 12 bases between them. This CDR3 is built from 14 residues. CDR3 in amino acids: CASRDPGISYEQYF. As DNA, the CDR3 is TGTGCCAGCAGAGACCCGGGCATCTCCTACGAGCAGTACTTC.

The rearrangement links TRBV6-5 to TRBJ2-7; 8 bases agree with TRBD2. Trimming cost V 5 bases and J 7 bases; bases outside gene matches: 19. Germline CDR1 MNHEY, CDR2 SVGAGI. The CDR3 totals 17 residues. As DNA, the CDR3 is TGTGCCAGCAGTCGAGAGCCCCCGACAGCGGGAGTAGAGGAGCAGTACTTC. It yields the protein CASSREPPTAGVEEQYF.

This clonotype was found a few times. V usage is TRBV4-2 and J usage is TRBJ2-7, with D maybe TRBD1 (5 bases). From germline, CDR1 is LGHNA and CDR2 YNFKEQ. Trimming stripped 1 base from V and 6 bases from J, with 19 bases between. The CDR3 is made up of 16 amino acids. The chain's CDR3 is CASSQAFPTTGSEQYF. For the CDR3, the DNA is TGTGCCAGCAGCCAAGCCTTCCCGACAACAGGATCCGAGCAGTACTTC.

This clonotype has a count of ten or more. V and J are TRBV14 and TRBJ2-1; D is unclear. The V end was cut by 3 bases, the J end by 7 bases, with 4 bases between. CDR1 and CDR2 from the germline V gene are SGHDN and FVKESK. This CDR3 is built from 11 residues. The CDR3: CASSHSNEQFF. The CDR3 DNA reads TGTGCCAGCAGCCACTCGAATGAGCAGTTCTTC.

This clonotype was detected a few times. The chain combines TRBV14 with TRBJ2-1, with 8 bases fitting TRBD1. Germline-derived CDR1 and CDR2 are SGHDN and FVKESK. This CDR3 has 16 residues. V dropped 1 base and J dropped 7; count of bases not matched to a gene: 9. CDR3 region: CASSQVADRDPNEQFF. The CDR3 coding sequence is TGTGCCAGCAGCCAAGTAGCGGACAGGGATCCTAATGAGCAGTTCTTC.

This clonotype was picked up a small number of times. V is TRBV28 and J is TRBJ2-1; 9 nucleotides agree with TRBD2. V shed 6 bases and J 7 bases; nucleotides not matched to a gene: 4. The CDR3 covers 13 residues. Germline CDR1 and CDR2: MDHEN and SYDVKM. For the CDR3, the DNA is TGTGCCAGCAGGATTGGACTAGCGAATGAGCAGTTCTTC. Its translation is CASRIGLANEQFF. The whole variable domain, remainder taken from reference TRBV28 and TRBJ2-1, is DVKVTQSSRYLVKRTGEKVFLECVQDMDHENMFWYRQDPGLGLRLIYFSYDVKMKEKGDIPEGYSVSREKKERFSLILESASTNQTSMYLCASRIGLANEQFFGPGTRLTVL.

This clonotype was observed many times. In DNA, the CDR3 is TGTGCCAGCAGTGAAGCGGGAGCTTACAATGAGCAGTTCTTC. This gives the protein CASSEAGAYNEQFF. The chain carries TRBV2 and TRBJ2-1; tentative D call: TRBD2 (5 bases). V was pared by 0 bases and J by 4 bases, with 7 bases between. Germline V lookup: CDR1 SNHLY, CDR2 FYNNEI. This CDR3 spans 14 amino acids.

The V and J genes are TRBV19 and TRBJ2-7; 9 positions agree with TRBD2. Trimming removed 3 bases from V and 2 bases from J; junction bases left unmatched: 5. This CDR3 is 15 amino acids long. Germline CDR1 and CDR2: LNHDA and SQIVND (reference sequence). The CDR3, as DNA: TGTGCCAGTAGTATTAGACTAGCGGCCGCCTACGAGCAGTACTTC. Translation gives CASSIRLAAAYEQYF.

This chain's CDR3 is CASSYEGTSPNSYNEQFF. In DNA form, the CDR3 reads TGTGCCAGCAGTTACGAAGGGACTAGCCCCAACTCCTACAATGAGCAGTTCTTC. The gene calls are TRBV6-2 or TRBV6-3 and TRBJ2-1, with 9 bases matching TRBD2. Germline-derived CDR1 and CDR2 are MNHEY and SVGEGT. V lost 2 bases to trimming and J lost 0 bases; unmatched junction nucleotides: 8. The CDR3 is 18 amino acids.

This clonotype came up many times. The J gene is TRBJ2-1, the V gene TRBV6-5, with 12 bases identical to TRBD2. The CDR3 consists of 15 residues. Germline values: CDR1 MNHEY, CDR2 SVGAGI. After removal of 7 bases from V and 5 bases from J, the junction contained 6 bases not matched to a gene. CDR3 amino acids: CASTWRLAGDNEQFF. CDR3 DNA sequence: TGTGCCAGCACCTGGAGACTAGCGGGAGACAATGAGCAGTTCTTC.

The V call is TRBV29-1, the J call TRBJ2-3; D uncertain. V was pared by 1 base and J by 1 base, with 6 bases between. CDR1 and CDR2 (germline): SQVTM, ANQGSEA. CDR3 length: 13 amino acids. The CDR3 loop is CSVEVGRTDTQYF. The CDR3 nucleotides are TGCAGCGTTGAAGTGGGTCGCACAGATACGCAGTATTTT.

This chain joins TRBV27 and TRBJ2-5, with D maybe TRBD2 (5 bases). Trimming removed 4 bases at V and 5 bases at J, with 14 bases between. Germline V lookup: CDR1 MNHEY, CDR2 SMNVEV (reference sequence). The CDR3 consists of 14 residues. The CDR3 here is CASSSSRGRETQYF. In nucleotides, the CDR3 is TGTGCCAGCAGTTCTAGCCGGGGTAGGGAGACCCAGTACTTC.

The chain links TRBV7-3 to TRBJ2-7; no reliable D call. Germline-derived CDR1 and CDR2 are SGHTA and FQGTGA. The germline V and J ends were trimmed by 1 base and 7 bases, with 17 bases remaining between them. The length of the CDR3 is 15 residues. Here the CDR3 reads CASSLKAEFLREQYF. CDR3 nucleotides: TGTGCCAGCAGCTTAAAGGCGGAGTTTCTCAGGGAGCAGTACTTC.

Many counts were recorded for this clonotype. This chain connects TRBV20-1 to TRBJ2-7, with D maybe TRBD2 (6 bases). V lost 6 bases and J 0 bases, leaving 15 bases between the germline ends. The CDR3 runs to 14 residues. In germline, CDR1 is DFQATT, CDR2 SNEGSKA (reference sequence). CDR3 in DNA: TGCAGTGCGAGCTCTAGCGCAGACTCCTACGAGCAGTACTTC. Translation gives CSASSSADSYEQYF.

The rearrangement links TRBV28 to TRBJ2-7; D might be TRBD2 (5 bases). V was trimmed by 6 bases and J by 3 bases, leaving 15 bases between them. This CDR3 is 14 amino acids long. The germline V gene has CDR1 MDHEN and CDR2 SYDVKM. CDR3 coding DNA: TGTGCCAGCAGCTTAGCATTCCGGGACTACGAGCAGTACTTC. Translating gives CASSLAFRDYEQYF. Supplemented by reference TRBV28 and TRBJ2-7, the full variable domain reads DVKVTQSSRYLVKRTGEKVFLECVQDMDHENMFWYRQDPGLGLRLIYFSYDVKMKEKGDIPEGYSVSREKKERFSLILESASTNQTSMYLCASSLAFRDYEQYFGPGTRLTVT.

This clonotype was detected a few times. V usage is TRBV5-1 and J usage is TRBJ2-2; D may be TRBD2 (6 bases). V lost 5 bases, J lost 2 bases, and 13 bases lay in between. CDR3 length equals 15 residues. Looked up from germline, CDR1 is SGHRS and CDR2 is YFSETQ. The CDR3 nucleotides read TGCGCCAGCAGGAATCCGGGACTCAACACCGGGGAGCTGTTTTTT. Translation: CASRNPGLNTGELFF.

This rearrangement joins TRBV20-1 to TRBJ2-7, with 7 bases fitting TRBD2. CDR1 and CDR2 (germline): DFQATT, SNEGSKA (reference sequence). The CDR3 loop spans 14 amino acids. The ends lost 3 bases at V and 3 bases at J; junction bases unmatched: 8. CDR3 amino acids: CSASLTAGSYEQYF. The DNA of the CDR3 is TGCAGTGCTAGCCTCACAGCGGGGAGCTACGAGCAGTACTTC.

This clonotype was observed many times. The chain couples TRBV7-9 to TRBJ2-5, with D unclear. Germline loops: CDR1 SEHNR, CDR2 FQNEAQ (reference sequence). CDR3 length equals 11 residues. V lost 5 bases and J lost 5, with 6 bases in between. The CDR3 spells CASSQGETQYF. The CDR3 bases are TGTGCCAGCAGCCAAGGGGAGACCCAGTACTTC.

The chain carries TRBV5-1 and TRBJ2-7, with unresolved D. Germline V gives CDR1 SGHRS, CDR2 YFSETQ. V was clipped by 4 bases and J by 4 bases, with 12 bases between them. The CDR3 sequence is 13 residues long. Here the CDR3 reads CASSPSRKYEQYF. CDR3 bases: TGCGCCAGCAGCCCCTCGAGAAAATACGAGCAGTACTTC.

This clonotype has just one count. The rearrangement joins TRBV15 to TRBJ2-7; the D is unclear. The CDR3 runs to 8 residues. Germline V CDR1 and CDR2: LNHNV, YYDKDF (reference sequence). Written as DNA, the CDR3 is TGTGCCACCACCCAAGGCCAGGTC. Its translation: CATTQGQV.

In this sample, this clonotype turned up many times. The chain employs TRBV7-9 and TRBJ2-6; weak D call: TRBD2 (6 bases). CDR3 size: 13 residues. Germline V gene lookup returns CDR1 SEHNR and CDR2 FQNEAQ (reference sequence). Trimming took 11 bases from V and 1 from J, leaving 9 bases between them. CDR3 sequence: CAAGLSGANVLTF. In nucleotides, the CDR3 is TGTGCCGCGGGGCTGTCTGGGGCCAACGTCCTGACTTTC.

This clonotype was seen at least ten times. The V and J genes are TRBV5-1 and TRBJ1-1, with a tentative D call TRBD1 (6 bases). CDR1 is SGHRS and CDR2 is YFSETQ in the germline V gene. V was pared by 0 bases and J by 5 bases, with 14 bases between. The CDR3 length is 15 residues. CDR3 loop: CASSLASGAGTEAFF. The CDR3, as DNA: TGCGCCAGCAGCTTGGCCTCAGGGGCAGGGACTGAAGCTTTCTTT.

The CDR3 DNA reads TGTGCCAGCAGCTTAGCCCCCCGACAGGCACGAAGTGGCTACACCTTC. Translating it yields CASSLAPRQARSGYTF. The chain recombines TRBV13 with TRBJ1-2; possible D gene TRBD1, 6 bases. Trimming removed 1 base at V and 7 bases at J, with 19 bases between. CDR1 PRHDT and CDR2 FYEKMQ come from the germline V gene (reference sequence). This CDR3 has 16 residues.

The rearrangement uses TRBV28 and TRBJ1-2, with TRBD1 as a possible D gene (6 bases). This CDR3 is 16 amino acids long. Germline V lookup: CDR1 MDHEN, CDR2 SYDVKM. V lost 2 bases to trimming and J lost 6 bases, with 19 bases between them. The DNA for the CDR3 is TGTGCCAGCAGTTTACGCCTCCTACAGGGTGTGGATGGCTACACCTTC. The encoded protein is CASSLRLLQGVDGYTF.

This clonotype has only a few counts. The chain has TRBV7-2 and TRBJ2-1, with TRBD2 identical over 10 bases. This CDR3 spans 15 amino acids. Germline CDR1 reads SGHTA; CDR2 reads FQGNSA. Germline trimming cut 1 base from V and 8 bases from J; bases unmatched to any gene: 5. CDR3 coding DNA: TGTGCCAGCAGCTTAGGTCTAGCGGGAGTGGATGAGCAGTTCTTC. Translating it yields CASSLGLAGVDEQFF.

The gene calls are TRBV20-1 and TRBJ2-1; 10 positions agree with TRBD2. V lost 5 bases and J lost 0; bases outside the gene matches: 7. Germline V lookup: CDR1 DFQATT, CDR2 SNEGSKA (reference sequence). The CDR3 sequence is 16 residues long. CDR3 residues: CSALGTSDHSYNEQFF. Here the CDR3 DNA reads TGCAGTGCTCTCGGGACTAGCGACCACTCCTACAATGAGCAGTTCTTC.

V and J are TRBV24-1 and TRBJ2-1; 9 nucleotides line up with TRBD1. Germline V gene lookup returns CDR1 KGHDR and CDR2 SFDVKD. CDR3 size: 14 residues. V was clipped by 7 bases and J by 7 bases; unmatched bases: 7. The CDR3 bases are TGTGCCACCAGCTCACTGACAGGGGGAAATGAGCAGTTCTTC. Translating gives CATSSLTGGNEQFF.

This clonotype was counted a few times. J is TRBJ2-2 and V is TRBV2; D is uncertain. There are 11 residues in the CDR3. Deletions cut 4 bases from V and 8 bases from J, with 5 bases between. Germline lookup yields CDR1 SNHLY and CDR2 FYNNEI. For the CDR3, the DNA is TGTGCCAGCAGTGGATCAGGGGAGCTGTTTTTT. Residues: CASSGSGELFF.